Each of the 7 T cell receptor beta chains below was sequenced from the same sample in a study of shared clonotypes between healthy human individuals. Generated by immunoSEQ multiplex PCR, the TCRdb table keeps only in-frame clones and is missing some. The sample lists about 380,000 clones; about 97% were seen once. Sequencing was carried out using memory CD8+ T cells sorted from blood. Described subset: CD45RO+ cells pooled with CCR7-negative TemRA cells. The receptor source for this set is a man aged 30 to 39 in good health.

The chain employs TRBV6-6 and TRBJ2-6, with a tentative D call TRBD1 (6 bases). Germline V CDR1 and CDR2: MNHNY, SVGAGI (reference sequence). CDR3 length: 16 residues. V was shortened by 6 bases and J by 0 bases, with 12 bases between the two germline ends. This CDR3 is CASRDRGTSGANVLTF. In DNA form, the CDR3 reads TGTGCCAGCAGGGATAGGGGGACCTCTGGGGCCAACGTCCTGACTTTC.

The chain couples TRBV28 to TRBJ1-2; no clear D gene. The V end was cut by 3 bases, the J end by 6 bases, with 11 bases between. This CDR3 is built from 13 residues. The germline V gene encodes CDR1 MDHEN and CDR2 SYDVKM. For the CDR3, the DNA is TGTGCCAGCAGTTTTTCGGGGTTGGATGGCTACACCTTC. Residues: CASSFSGLDGYTF.

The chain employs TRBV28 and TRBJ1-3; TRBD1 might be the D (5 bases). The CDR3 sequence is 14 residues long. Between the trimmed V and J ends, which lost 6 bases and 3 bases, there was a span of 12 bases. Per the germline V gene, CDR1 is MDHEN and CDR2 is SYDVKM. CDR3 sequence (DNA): TGTGCCAGCAGGCCGGGGGAAAGTGGAAACACCATATATTTT. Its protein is CASRPGESGNTIYF.

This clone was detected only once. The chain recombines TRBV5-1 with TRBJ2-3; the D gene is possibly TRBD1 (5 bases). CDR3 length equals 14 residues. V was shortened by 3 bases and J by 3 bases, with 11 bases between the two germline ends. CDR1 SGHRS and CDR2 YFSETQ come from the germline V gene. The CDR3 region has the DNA TGCGCCAGCAGCTGGGGCGATAGGACAGATACGCAGTATTTT. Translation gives CASSWGDRTDTQYF.

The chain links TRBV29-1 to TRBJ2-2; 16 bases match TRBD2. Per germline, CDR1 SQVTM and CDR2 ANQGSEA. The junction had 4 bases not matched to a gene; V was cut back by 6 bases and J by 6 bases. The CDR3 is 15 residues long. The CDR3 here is CSVPGLAGGAGELFF. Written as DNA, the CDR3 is TGCAGCGTGCCGGGACTAGCGGGAGGGGCCGGGGAGCTGTTTTTT.

CDR3 sequence reads: CASSQEGQGAHEQFF. The CDR3 coding sequence is TGTGCCAGCAGCCAAGAGGGGCAGGGGGCGCATGAGCAGTTCTTC. This rearrangement joins TRBV4-2 to TRBJ2-1; 8 positions match TRBD1. This CDR3 is built from 15 residues. The ends lost 0 bases at V and 8 bases at J; junction bases unmatched: 6. Per the germline V gene, CDR1 is LGHNA and CDR2 is YNFKEQ.

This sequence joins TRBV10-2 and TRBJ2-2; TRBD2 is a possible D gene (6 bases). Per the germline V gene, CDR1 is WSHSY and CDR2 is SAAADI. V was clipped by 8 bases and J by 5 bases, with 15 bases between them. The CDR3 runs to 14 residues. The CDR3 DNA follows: TGCGCCAGCTCGCGGGACTGGAGGACCGGGGAGCTGTTTTTT. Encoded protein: CASSRDWRTGELFF.